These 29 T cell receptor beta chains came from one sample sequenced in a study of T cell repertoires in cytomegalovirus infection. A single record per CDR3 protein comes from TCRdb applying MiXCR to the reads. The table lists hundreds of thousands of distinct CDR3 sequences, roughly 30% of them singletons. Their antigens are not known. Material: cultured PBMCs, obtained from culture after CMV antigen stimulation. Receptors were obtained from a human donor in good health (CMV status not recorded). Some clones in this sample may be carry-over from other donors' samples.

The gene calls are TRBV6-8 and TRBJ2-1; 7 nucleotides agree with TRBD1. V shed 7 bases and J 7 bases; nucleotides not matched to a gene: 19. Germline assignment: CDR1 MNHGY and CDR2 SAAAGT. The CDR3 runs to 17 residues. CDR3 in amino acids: CASTTDRATRTGNEQFF. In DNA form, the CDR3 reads TGTGCCAGCACTACCGACAGGGCCACCCGGACGGGGAATGAGCAGTTCTTC.

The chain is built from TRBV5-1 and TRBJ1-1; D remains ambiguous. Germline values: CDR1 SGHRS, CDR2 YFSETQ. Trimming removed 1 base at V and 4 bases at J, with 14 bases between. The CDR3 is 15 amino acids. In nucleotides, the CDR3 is TGCGCCAGCAGCTTGTCCAGGCAAGCGCGCACTGAAGCTTTCTTT. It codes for CASSLSRQARTEAFF. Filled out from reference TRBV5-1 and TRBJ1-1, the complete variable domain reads KAGVTQTPRYLIKTRGQQVTLSCSPISGHRSVSWYQQTPGQGLQFLFEYFSETQRNKGNFPGRFSGRQFSNSRSEMNVSTLELGDSALYLCASSLSRQARTEAFFGQGTRLTVV.

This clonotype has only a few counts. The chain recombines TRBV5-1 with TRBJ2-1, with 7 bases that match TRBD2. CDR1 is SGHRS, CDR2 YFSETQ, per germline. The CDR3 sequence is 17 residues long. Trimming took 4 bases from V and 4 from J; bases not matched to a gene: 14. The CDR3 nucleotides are TGCGCCAGCAGCCTCGGGATTCCCGGGACTACATACAATGAGCAGTTCTTC. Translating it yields CASSLGIPGTTYNEQFF.

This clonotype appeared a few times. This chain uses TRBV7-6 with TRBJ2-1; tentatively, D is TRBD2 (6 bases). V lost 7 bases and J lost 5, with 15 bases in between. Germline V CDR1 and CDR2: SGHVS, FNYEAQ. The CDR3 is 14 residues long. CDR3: CASTLGGIHNEQFF. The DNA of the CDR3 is TGTGCCAGCACTCTAGGAGGGATCCACAATGAGCAGTTCTTC.

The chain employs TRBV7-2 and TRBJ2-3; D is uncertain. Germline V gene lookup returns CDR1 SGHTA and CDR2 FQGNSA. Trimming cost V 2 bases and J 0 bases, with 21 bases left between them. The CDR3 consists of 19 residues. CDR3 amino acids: CASSLNLRTRTPSTDTQYF. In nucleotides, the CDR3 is TGTGCCAGCAGCTTAAACCTTCGAACAAGAACCCCTAGCACAGATACGCAGTATTTT.

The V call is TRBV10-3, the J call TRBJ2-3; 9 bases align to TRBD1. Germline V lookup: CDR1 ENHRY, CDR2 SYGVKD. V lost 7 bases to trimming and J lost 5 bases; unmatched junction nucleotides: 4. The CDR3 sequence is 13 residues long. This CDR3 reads CAITQGAKDTQYF. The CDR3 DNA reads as TGTGCCATCACACAGGGGGCTAAAGATACGCAGTATTTT.

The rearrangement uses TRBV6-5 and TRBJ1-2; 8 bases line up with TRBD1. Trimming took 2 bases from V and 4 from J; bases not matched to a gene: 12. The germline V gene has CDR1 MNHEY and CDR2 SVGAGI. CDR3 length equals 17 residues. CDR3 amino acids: CASSYSRGTGNFYGYTF. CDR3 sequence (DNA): TGTGCCAGCAGTTACAGCAGGGGGACAGGAAACTTCTATGGCTACACCTTC.

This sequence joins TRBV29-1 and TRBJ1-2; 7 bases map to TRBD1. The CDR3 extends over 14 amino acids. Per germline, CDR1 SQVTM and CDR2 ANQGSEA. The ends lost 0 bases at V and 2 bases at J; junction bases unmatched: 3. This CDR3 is CSVEDLGQNYGYTF. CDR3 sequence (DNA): TGCAGCGTTGAAGATCTGGGACAGAACTATGGCTACACCTTC. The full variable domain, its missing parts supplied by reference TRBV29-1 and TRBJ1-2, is SAVISQKPSRDICQRGTSLTIQCQVDSQVTMMFWYRQQPGQSLTLIATANQGSEATYESGFVIDKFPISRPNLTFSTLTVSNMSPEDSSIYLCSVEDLGQNYGYTFGSGTRLTVV.

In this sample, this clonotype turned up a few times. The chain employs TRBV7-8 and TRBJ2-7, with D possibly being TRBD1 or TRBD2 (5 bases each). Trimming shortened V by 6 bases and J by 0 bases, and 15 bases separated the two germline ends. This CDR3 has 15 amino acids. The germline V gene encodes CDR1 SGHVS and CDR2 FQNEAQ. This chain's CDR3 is CASRSYRDHSYEQYF. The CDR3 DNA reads TGTGCCAGCAGGTCCTACCGGGACCACTCCTACGAGCAGTACTTC.

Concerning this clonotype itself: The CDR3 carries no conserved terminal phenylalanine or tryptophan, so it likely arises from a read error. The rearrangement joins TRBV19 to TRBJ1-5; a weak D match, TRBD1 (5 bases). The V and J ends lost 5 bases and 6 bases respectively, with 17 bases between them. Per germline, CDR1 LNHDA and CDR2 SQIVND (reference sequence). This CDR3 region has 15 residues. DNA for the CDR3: TGTGCCAGTAGTGGGACCCCCAGCCCCTCTCAGCCCCAGCATTCT. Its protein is CASSGTPSPSQPQHS.

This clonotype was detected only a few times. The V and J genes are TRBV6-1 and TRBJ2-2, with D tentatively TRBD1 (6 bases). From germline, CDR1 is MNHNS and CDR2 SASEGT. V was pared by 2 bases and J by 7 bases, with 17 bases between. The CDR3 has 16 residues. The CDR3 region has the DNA TGTGCCAGCAGTGAATGGGACAAGGTAGCTGGCGGGGAGCTGTTTTTT. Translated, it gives CASSEWDKVAGGELFF.

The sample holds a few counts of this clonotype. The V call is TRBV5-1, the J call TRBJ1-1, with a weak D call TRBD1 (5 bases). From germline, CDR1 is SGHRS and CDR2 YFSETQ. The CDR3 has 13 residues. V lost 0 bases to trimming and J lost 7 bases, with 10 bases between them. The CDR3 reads CASSLETRGEAFF. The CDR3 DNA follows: TGCGCCAGCAGCTTGGAGACAAGGGGTGAAGCTTTCTTT.

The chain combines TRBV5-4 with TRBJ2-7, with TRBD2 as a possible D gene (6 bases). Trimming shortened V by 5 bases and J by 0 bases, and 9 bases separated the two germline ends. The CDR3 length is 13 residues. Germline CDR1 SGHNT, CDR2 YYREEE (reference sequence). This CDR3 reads CASRRDFSYEQYF. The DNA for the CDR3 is TGTGCCAGCAGAAGGGACTTCTCCTACGAGCAGTACTTC.

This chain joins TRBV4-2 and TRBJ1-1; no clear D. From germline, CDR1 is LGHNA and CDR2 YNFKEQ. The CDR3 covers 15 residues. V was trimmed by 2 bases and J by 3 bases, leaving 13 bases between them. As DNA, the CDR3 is TGTGCCAGCAGCCAACCATCGGTCGTACACACTGAAGCTTTCTTT. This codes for CASSQPSVVHTEAFF.

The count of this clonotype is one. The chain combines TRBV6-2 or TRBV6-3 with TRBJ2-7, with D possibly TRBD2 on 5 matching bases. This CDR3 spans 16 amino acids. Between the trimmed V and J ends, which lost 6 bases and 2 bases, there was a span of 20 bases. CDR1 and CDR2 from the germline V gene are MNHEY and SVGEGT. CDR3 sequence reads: CASRERWGSSAYEQYF. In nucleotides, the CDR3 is TGTGCCAGCAGGGAAAGGTGGGGTAGTAGCGCCTACGAGCAGTACTTC.

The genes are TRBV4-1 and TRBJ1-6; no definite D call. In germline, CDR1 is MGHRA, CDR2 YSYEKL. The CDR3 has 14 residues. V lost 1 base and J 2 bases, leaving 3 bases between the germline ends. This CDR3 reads CASSQAPYNSPLHF. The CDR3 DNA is TGCGCCAGCAGCCAAGCACCCTATAATTCACCCCTCCACTTT.

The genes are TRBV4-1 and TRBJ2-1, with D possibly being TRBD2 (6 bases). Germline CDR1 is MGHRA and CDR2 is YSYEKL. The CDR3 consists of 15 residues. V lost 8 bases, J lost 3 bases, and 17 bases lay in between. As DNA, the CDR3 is TGCGCCAGCCGAAGGCGGGGAGGTGGCTACAATGAGCAGTTCTTC. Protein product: CASRRRGGGYNEQFF.

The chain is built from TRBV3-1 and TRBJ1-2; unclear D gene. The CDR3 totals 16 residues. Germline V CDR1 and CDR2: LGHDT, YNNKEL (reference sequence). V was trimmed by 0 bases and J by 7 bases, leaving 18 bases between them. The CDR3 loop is CASSQDRGSVHSGYTF. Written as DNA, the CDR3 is TGTGCCAGCAGCCAAGATCGAGGGTCAGTTCATAGTGGCTACACCTTC.

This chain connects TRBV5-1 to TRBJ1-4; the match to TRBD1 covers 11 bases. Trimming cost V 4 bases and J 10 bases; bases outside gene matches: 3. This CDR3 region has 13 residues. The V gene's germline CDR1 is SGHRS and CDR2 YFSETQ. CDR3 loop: CASSPGQGAKLFF. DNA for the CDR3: TGCGCCAGCAGCCCAGGACAGGGGGCAAAACTGTTTTTT.

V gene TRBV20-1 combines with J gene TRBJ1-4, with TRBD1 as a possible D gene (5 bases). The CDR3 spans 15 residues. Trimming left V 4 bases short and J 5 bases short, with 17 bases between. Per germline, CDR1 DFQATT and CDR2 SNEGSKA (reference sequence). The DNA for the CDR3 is TGCAGTGCTAAAGAAGGGACGGTAGAAAATGAAAAACTGTTTTTT. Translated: CSAKEGTVENEKLFF.

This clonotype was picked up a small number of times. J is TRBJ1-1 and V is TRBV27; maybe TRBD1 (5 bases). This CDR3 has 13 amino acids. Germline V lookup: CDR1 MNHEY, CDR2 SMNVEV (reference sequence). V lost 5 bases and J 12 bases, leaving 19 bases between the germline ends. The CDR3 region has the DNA TGTGCCAGCAGTGCCCTCGGGGGGTCAGTTTCTTTCTTT. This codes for CASSALGGSVSFF.

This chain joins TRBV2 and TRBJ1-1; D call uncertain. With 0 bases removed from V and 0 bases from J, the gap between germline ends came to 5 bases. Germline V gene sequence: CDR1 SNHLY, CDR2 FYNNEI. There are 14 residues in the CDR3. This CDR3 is CASSEATLNTEAFF. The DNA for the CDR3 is TGTGCCAGCAGTGAAGCGACCTTGAACACTGAAGCTTTCTTT.

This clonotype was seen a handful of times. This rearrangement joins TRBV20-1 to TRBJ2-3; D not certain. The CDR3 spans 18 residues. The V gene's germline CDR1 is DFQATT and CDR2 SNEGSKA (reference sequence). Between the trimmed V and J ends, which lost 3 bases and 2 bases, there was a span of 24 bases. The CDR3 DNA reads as TGCAGTGCTAGTCCACATGGAAGGGTGTCCCGCACCACAGATACGCAGTATTTT. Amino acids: CSASPHGRVSRTTDTQYF.

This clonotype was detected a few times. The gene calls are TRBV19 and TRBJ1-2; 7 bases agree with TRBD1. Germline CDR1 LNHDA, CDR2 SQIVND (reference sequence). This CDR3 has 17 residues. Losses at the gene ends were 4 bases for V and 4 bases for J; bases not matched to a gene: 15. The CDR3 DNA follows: TGTGCCAGTAGTACGACAGGGTACTCCGATCGGGGCTATGGCTACACCTTC. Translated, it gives CASSTTGYSDRGYGYTF.

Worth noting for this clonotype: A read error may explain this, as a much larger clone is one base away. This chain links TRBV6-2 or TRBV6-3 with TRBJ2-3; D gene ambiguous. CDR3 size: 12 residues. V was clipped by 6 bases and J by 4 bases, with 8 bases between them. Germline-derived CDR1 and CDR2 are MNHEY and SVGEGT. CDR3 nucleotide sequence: TGTGCCAGCAGCTCAGACCCAGATACGCAGTATTTT. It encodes CASSSDPDTQYF.

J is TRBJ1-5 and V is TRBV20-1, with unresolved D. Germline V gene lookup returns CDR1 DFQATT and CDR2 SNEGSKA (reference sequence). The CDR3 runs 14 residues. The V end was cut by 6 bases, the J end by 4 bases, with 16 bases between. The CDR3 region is CSAVRDGGNQPQHF. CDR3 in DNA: TGCAGTGCCGTGAGGGATGGAGGTAATCAGCCCCAGCATTTT.

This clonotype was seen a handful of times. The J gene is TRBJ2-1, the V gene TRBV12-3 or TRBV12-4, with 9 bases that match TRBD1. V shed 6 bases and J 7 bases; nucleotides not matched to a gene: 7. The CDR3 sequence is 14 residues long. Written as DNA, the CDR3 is TGTGCCAGCAGCCGGGACAGGGCAAGAAATGAGCAGTTCTTC. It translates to CASSRDRARNEQFF.

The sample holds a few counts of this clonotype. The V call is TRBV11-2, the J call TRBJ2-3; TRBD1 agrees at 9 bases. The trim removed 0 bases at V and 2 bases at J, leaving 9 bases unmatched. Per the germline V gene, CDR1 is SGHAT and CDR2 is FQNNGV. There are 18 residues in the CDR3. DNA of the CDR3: TGTGCCAGCAGCTTAGAGGGACAGGGTACTAGTTTCACAGATACGCAGTATTTT. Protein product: CASSLEGQGTSFTDTQYF.

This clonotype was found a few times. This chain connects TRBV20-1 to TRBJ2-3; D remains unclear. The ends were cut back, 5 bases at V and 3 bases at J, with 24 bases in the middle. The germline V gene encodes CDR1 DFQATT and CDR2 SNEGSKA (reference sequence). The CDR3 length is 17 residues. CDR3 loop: CSADPYGGVASTDTQYF. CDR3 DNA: TGCAGTGCTGATCCTTATGGCGGAGTTGCCTCGACAGATACGCAGTATTTT.